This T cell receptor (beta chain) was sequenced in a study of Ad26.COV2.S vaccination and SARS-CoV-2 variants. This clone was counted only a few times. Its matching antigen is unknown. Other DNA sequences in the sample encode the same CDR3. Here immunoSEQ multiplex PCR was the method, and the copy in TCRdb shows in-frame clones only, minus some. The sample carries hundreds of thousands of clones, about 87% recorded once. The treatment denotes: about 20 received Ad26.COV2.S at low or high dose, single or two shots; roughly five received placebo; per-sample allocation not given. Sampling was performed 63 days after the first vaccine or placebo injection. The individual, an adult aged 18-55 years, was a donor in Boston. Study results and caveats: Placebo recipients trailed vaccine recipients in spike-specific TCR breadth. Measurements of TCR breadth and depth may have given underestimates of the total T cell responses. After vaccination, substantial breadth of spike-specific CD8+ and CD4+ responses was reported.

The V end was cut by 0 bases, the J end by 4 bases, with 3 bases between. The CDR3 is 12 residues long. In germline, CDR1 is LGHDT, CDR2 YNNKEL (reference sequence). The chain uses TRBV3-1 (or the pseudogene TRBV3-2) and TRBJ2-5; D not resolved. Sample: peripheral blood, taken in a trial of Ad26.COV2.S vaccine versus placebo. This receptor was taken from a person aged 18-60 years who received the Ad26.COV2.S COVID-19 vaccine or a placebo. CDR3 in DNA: TGTGCCAGCAGCCAAGATTTAGAGACCCAGTACTTC. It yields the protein CASSQDLETQYF.